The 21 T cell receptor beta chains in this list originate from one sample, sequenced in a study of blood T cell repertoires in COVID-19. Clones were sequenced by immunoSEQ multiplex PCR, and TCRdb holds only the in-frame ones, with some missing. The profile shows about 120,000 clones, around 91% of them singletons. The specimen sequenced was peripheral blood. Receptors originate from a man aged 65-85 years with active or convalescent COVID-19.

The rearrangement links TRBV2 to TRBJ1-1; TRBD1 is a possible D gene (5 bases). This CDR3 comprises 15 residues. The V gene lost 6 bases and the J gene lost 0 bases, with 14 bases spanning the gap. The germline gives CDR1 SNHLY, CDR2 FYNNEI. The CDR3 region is CASRGDFHLNTEAFF. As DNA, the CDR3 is TGTGCCAGCAGGGGGGACTTCCACCTGAACACTGAAGCTTTCTTT.

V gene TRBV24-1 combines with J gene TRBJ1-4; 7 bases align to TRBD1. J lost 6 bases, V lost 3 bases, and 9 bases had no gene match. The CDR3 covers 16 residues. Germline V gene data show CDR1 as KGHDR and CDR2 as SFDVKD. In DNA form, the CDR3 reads TGTGCCACCAGTGATCCCGACGGGACAGACTATGAAAAACTGTTTTTT. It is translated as CATSDPDGTDYEKLFF.

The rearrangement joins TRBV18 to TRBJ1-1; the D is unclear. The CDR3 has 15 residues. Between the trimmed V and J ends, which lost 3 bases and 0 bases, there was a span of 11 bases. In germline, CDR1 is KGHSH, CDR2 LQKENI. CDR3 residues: CASSPPRSLNTEAFF. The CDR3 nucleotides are TGTGCCAGCTCACCCCCACGGAGCTTGAACACTGAAGCTTTCTTT.

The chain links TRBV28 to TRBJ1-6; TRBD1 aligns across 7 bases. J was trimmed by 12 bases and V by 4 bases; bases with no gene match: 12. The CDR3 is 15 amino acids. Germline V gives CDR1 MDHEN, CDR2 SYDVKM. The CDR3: CASSSPDRTLIPLHF. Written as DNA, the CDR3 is TGTGCCAGCAGTTCGCCGGACAGGACCTTAATACCCCTCCACTTT.

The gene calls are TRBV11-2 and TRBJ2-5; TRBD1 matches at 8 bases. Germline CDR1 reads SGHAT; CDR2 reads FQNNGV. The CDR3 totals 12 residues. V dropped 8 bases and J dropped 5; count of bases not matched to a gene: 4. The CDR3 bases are TGTGCCAGCCAGGGGGCGGGGGAGACCCAGTACTTC. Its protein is CASQGAGETQYF.

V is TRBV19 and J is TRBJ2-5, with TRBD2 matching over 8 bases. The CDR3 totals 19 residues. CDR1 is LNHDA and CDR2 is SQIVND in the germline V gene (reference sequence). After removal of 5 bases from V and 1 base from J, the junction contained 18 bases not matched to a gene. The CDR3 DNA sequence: TGTGCCAGTAGTCTACGAGCGGGAGTTTTGTCCCTTACCCAAGAGACCCAGTACTTC. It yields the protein CASSLRAGVLSLTQETQYF.

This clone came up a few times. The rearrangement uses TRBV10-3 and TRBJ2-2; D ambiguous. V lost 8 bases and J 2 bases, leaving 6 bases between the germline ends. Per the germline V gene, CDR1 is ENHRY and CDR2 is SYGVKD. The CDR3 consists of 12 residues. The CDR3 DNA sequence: TGTGCCATCGCGTTCAACACCGGGGAGCTGTTTTTT. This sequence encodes CAIAFNTGELFF.

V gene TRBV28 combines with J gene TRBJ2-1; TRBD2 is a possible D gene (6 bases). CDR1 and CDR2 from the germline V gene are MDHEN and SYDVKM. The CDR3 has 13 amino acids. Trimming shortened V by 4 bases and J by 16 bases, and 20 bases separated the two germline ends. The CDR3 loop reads CASSSLLARVGFF. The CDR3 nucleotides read TGTGCCAGCAGTTCCCTCCTAGCGCGGGTGGGTTTCTTC.

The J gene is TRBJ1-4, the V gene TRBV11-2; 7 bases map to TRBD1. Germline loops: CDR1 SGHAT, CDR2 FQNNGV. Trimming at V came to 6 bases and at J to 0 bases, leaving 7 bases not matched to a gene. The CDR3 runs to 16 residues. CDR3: CASSSGTAATNEKLFF. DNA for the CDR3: TGTGCCAGCAGTTCCGGGACAGCCGCAACTAATGAAAAACTGTTTTTT.

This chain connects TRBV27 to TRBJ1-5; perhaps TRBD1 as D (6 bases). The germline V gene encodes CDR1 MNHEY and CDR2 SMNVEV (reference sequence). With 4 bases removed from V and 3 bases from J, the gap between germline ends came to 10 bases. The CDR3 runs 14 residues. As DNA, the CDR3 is TGTGCCAGCAGTTCACAGGGTCCCAATCAGCCCCAGCATTTT. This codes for CASSSQGPNQPQHF.

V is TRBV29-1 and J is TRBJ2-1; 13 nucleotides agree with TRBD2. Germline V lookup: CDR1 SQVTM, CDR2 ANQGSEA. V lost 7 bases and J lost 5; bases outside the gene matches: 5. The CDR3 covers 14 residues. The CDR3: CSAGGLAGNNEQFF. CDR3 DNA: TGCAGCGCCGGGGGACTAGCGGGGAACAATGAGCAGTTCTTC.

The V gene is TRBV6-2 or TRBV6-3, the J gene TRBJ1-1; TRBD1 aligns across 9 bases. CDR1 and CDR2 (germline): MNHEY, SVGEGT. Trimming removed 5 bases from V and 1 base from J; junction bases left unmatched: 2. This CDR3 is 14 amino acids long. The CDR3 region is CASSRTGENTEAFF. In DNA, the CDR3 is TGTGCCAGCAGTCGGACAGGGGAGAACACTGAAGCTTTCTTT.

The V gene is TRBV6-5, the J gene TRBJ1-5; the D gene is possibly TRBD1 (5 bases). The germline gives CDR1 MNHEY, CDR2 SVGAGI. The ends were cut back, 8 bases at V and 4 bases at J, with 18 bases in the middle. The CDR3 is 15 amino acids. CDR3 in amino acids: CASLPSGQGNQPQHF. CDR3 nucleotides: TGTGCCAGCCTACCGAGTGGTCAGGGTAATCAGCCCCAGCATTTT.

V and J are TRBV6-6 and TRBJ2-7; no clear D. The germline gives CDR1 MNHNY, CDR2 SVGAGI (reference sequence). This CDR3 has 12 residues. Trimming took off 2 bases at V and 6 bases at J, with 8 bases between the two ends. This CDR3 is CASSYGGPEQYF. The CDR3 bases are TGTGCCAGCAGTTACGGCGGTCCCGAGCAGTACTTC.

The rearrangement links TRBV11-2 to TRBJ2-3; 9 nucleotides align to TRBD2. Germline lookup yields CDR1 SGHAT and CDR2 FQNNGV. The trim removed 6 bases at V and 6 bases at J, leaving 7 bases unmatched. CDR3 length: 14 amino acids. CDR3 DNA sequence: TGTGCCAGCAGGGAAGCGGGAGGACAGGATACGCAGTATTTT. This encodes CASREAGGQDTQYF.

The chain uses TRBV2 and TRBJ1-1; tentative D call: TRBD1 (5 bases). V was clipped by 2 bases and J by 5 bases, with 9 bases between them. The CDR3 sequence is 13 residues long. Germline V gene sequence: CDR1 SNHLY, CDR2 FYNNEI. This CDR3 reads CASSEQGGTEAFF. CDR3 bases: TGTGCCAGCAGTGAACAGGGAGGGACTGAAGCTTTCTTT.

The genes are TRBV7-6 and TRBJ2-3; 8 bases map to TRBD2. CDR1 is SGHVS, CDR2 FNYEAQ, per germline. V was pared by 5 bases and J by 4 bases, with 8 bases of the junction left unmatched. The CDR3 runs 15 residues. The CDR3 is CASSTGAGAPDTQYF. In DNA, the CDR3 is TGTGCCAGCAGCACCGGAGCGGGAGCCCCAGATACGCAGTATTTT.

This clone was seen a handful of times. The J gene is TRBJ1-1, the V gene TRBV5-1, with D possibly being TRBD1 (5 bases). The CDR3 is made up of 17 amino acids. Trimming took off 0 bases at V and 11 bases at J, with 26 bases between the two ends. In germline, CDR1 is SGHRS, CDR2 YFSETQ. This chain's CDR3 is CASSLVLVGPGEGTAFF. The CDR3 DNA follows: TGCGCCAGCAGCTTGGTCCTAGTAGGACCCGGGGAGGGGACGGCTTTCTTT.

The CDR3 region is CASSFGARSDQPQHF. CDR3 nucleotide sequence: TGTGCCAGCAGTTTTGGGGCCAGAAGTGATCAGCCCCAGCATTTT. V is TRBV28 and J is TRBJ1-5, with D tentatively TRBD1 (5 bases). CDR3 length: 15 amino acids. V lost 3 bases, J lost 5 bases, and 14 bases lay in between. Per germline, CDR1 MDHEN and CDR2 SYDVKM.

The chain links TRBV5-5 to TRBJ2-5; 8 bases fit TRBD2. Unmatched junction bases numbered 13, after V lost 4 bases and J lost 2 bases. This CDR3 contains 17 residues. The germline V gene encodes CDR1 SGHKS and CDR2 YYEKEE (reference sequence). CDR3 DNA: TGTGCCAGCAGCGCTAGGGGTATAGCGGGGTCGCAAGAGACCCAGTACTTC. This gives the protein CASSARGIAGSQETQYF. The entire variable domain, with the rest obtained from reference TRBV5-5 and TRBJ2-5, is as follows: DAGVTQSPTHLIKTRGQQVTLRCSPISGHKSVSWYQQVLGQGPQFIFQYYEKEERGRGNFPDRFSARQFPNYSSELNVNALLLGDSALYLCASSARGIAGSQETQYFGPGTRLLVL.

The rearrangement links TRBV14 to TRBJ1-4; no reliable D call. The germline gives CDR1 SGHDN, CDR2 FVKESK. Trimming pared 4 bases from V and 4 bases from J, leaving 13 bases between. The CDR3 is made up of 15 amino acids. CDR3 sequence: CASSRFPGGNEKLFF. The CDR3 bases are TGTGCCAGCAGCCGATTTCCGGGAGGTAATGAAAAACTGTTTTTT. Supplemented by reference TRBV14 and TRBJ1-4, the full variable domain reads EAGVTQFPSHSVIEKGQTVTLRCDPISGHDNLYWYRRVMGKEIKFLLHFVKESKQDESGMPNNRFLAERTGGTYSTLKVQPAELEDSGVYFCASSRFPGGNEKLFFGSGTQLSVL.